This T cell receptor (beta chain) is drawn from a study of shared clonotypes between healthy human individuals. The sorted-subset replicate PCRs were given about 200 ng DNA, which is tens of thousands of T cell genomes. Per the study methods: ImmunoSEQ junction-only sequences lacked quality scores, so their filtering differed. Clones were sequenced by immunoSEQ multiplex PCR, and TCRdb holds only the in-frame ones, with some missing. V and J calls and clone size are given by that table; D and trimming were obtained from the DNA. The sample yields more than 900,000 clones, about four fifths seen once. The germline gives CDR1 MNHEY, CDR2 SVGAGI. V lost 0 bases, J lost 10 bases, and 6 bases stayed unmatched. The CDR3 has 14 residues. This clone was recorded only once. Its target is unknown. Study observations and caveats: Sequencing depth was a factor that was expected to affect clonotype sharing among donors.

The chain links TRBV6-5 to TRBJ1-2; 9 bases match TRBD1. Material for sequencing was memory CD4+ T cells from PBMCs. Sample subset: CD45RA-negative fraction. The clonotype was recovered from a young man in good health. Some clones in this sample may be carry-over from other donors' samples. The CDR3 bases are TGTGCCAGCAGTTACTCTGGGGACAGGGTTTTCTACACCTTC. Its translation is CASSYSGDRVFYTF.